A selection of T cell receptor beta chains follows, all from one sample in a study of shared clonotypes between healthy human individuals. Generated by immunoSEQ multiplex PCR, the TCRdb table keeps only in-frame clones and is missing some. The data hold over a million clones, with around 97% observed a single time. The sequenced sample was naive CD4+ T cells sorted from blood. The receptors stem from a man younger than 45 in good health. The CDR3 runs from the conserved cysteine through the conserved F or W. D genes are given only for firm matches. The size field is filled for only some rows; it gives once, few, many or a size class.

TRBV27,-,-,TRBJ2-7,CASSRQVLNEQYF,TGTGCCAGCAGTCGTCAGGTTCTTAACGAGCAGTACTTC
TRBV19,TRBD1,-,TRBJ1-5,CASSQGQVHNQPQHF,TGTGCCAGTAGTCAAGGACAGGTCCACAATCAGCCCCAGCATTTT
TRBV11-2,-,-,TRBJ2-3,CASSLENLDTQYF,TGTGCCAGCAGCTTAGAAAATCTAGATACGCAGTATTTT
TRBV7-2,-,-,TRBJ2-4,CASGGLAKNIQYF,TGTGCCAGCGGGGGCCTAGCCAAAAACATTCAGTACTTC
TRBV29-1,-,-,TRBJ1-2,CSVEVGYGYTF,TGCAGCGTTGAAGTCGGCTATGGCTACACCTTC
TRBV11-3,-,-,TRBJ2-2,CASSLGGANTGELFF,TGTGCCAGCAGCTTAGGGGGGGCGAACACCGGGGAGCTGTTTTTT
TRBV5-1,TRBD1,-,TRBJ2-5,CASSLGTGGETQYF,TGCGCCAGCAGCTTGGGCACAGGGGGAGAGACCCAGTACTTC
TRBV9,-,-,TRBJ1-1,CASSFRPGNTEAFF,TGTGCCAGCAGCTTCCGACCGGGGAACACTGAAGCTTTCTTT
TRBV10-3,-,-,TRBJ2-7,CAISGRTAIQSEQYF,TGTGCCATCAGTGGACGGACAGCCATACAAAGCGAGCAGTACTTC
TRBV11-3,TRBD1,-,TRBJ2-7,CASSRNTWDRGNHEQYF,TGTGCCAGCAGCCGTAATACCTGGGACAGGGGTAATCACGAGCAGTACTTC
TRBV28,TRBD2,-,TRBJ2-7,CASSLRRASGRNVYEQYF,TGTGCCAGCAGTTTACGAAGGGCTAGCGGGAGGAACGTCTACGAGCAGTACTTC
TRBV19,TRBD2,-,TRBJ2-2,CASSIPGGSDNGELFF,TGTGCCAGTAGTATACCCGGCGGGAGTGATAACGGGGAGCTGTTTTTT
TRBV4-1,TRBD1,once,TRBJ1-2,CASSQGGQGATRYGYTF,TGCGCCAGCAGCCAAGGGGGACAGGGGGCAACTAGGTATGGCTACACCTTC
TRBV28,-,-,TRBJ1-1,CASTKSSAGNTEAFF,TGTGCCAGCACCAAATCTTCTGCAGGGAACACTGAAGCTTTCTTT
TRBV7-6,-,-,TRBJ1-1,CASSPQFGNTEAFF,TGTGCCAGCAGCCCCCAATTTGGGAACACTGAAGCTTTCTTT
TRBV27,-,-,TRBJ1-1,CASSFHGTQNTEAFF,TGTGCCAGCAGTTTCCACGGGACACAGAACACTGAAGCTTTCTTT
TRBV5-1,-,once,TRBJ2-3,CASSPPHDTQYF,TGCGCCAGCAGCCCTCCACACGATACGCAGTATTTT